The rows below give T cell receptor beta chains drawn from one sample of a study of T cells after yellow fever vaccination. Via MiXCR, TCRdb re-called the 5' RACE reads, giving one row per CDR3 protein. Found here are 140,000 to 150,000 distinct CDR3 sequences, less than 8.5% of them singletons; the top ten hold under 0.7%. The sample in question was CD4+ T cells sorted from PBMCs, obtained 10 days after the yellow fever booster vaccination. The receptors were gathered from a man aged 30-40 years who received the YFV17D yellow fever vaccine. Each CDR3 is given with its conserved first and last residue. A D gene is named only where the DNA matches it firmly. Rows may omit the clone size; those that give it use once, few, many or a size class.

size	length	V	D	J	CDR3	DNA
many	15	TRBV5-1	TRBD1	TRBJ2-2	CASSWTGLGTGELFF	TGCGCCAGCAGCTGGACAGGGTTGGGCACCGGGGAGCTGTTTTTT
many	15	TRBV6-1	TRBD1	TRBJ1-2	CASSDTLGQNYGYTF	TGTGCCAGCAGCGATACCTTGGGACAGAACTATGGCTACACCTTC
many	14	TRBV7-2	NA	TRBJ2-5	CASSLGPGQETQYF	TGTGCCAGCAGCTTAGGGCCAGGGCAAGAGACCCAGTACTTC
many	16	TRBV5-1	TRBD2	TRBJ2-5	CASSLGLAGVIETQYF	TGCGCCAGCAGCTTGGGACTAGCGGGAGTAATAGAGACCCAGTACTTC
many	13	TRBV7-8	NA	TRBJ2-3	CASSLERADTQYF	TGTGCCAGCAGCTTAGAGAGGGCAGATACGCAGTATTTT
few	13	TRBV5-1	NA	TRBJ2-3	CASSPATPDTQYF	TGCGCCAGCAGCCCTGCTACCCCTGATACGCAGTATTTT
NA	14	TRBV7-9	TRBD2	TRBJ2-7	CASSLEGGTNEQYF	TGTGCCAGCAGCTTAGAGGGAGGGACCAACGAGCAGTACTTC
many	13	TRBV12-3/TRBV12-4	NA	TRBJ1-1	CASSLELNTEAFF	TGTGCCAGCAGTTTGGAACTGAACACTGAAGCTTTCTTT
many	18	TRBV5-1	TRBD2	TRBJ2-7	CASSLAFSAGGSAYEQYF	TGCGCCAGCAGCTTGGCCTTTTCCGCGGGAGGGAGCGCCTACGAGCAGTACTTC
many	14	TRBV5-1	TRBD2	TRBJ2-7	CASRVAGGPYEQYF	TGCGCCAGTCGAGTAGCGGGAGGGCCCTACGAGCAGTACTTC
many	15	TRBV19	NA	TRBJ1-5	CASTSGVTSNQPQHF	TGTGCCAGTACCTCGGGAGTGACTAGCAATCAGCCCCAGCATTTT
many	13	TRBV5-1	NA	TRBJ1-5	CASSLEEGQAQHF	TGCGCCAGCAGCCTAGAGGAGGGGCAGGCCCAGCATTTT
many	13	TRBV12-3/TRBV12-4	NA	TRBJ1-5	CASRLAAGQPQHF	TGTGCCAGCAGACTGGCGGCGGGTCAGCCCCAGCATTTT
NA	12	TRBV19	NA	TRBJ2-1	CASSIDPIAQFF	TGTGCCAGTAGTATAGATCCCATAGCTCAGTTCTTC
many	10	TRBV20-1	NA	TRBJ2-3	CSAWSDTQYF	TGCAGTGCTTGGTCGGATACGCAGTATTTT
many	14	TRBV3-1	TRBD2	TRBJ2-3	CASSSSGGGNTQYF	TGTGCCAGCAGTTCTAGCGGGGGAGGGAATACGCAGTATTTT
few	17	TRBV20-1	TRBD2	TRBJ2-5	CSARDPGTSGSIETQYF	TGCAGTGCTAGAGATCCCGGGACTAGCGGGAGTATTGAGACCCAGTACTTC
many	15	TRBV5-1	NA	TRBJ2-2	CASSPGPLNTGELFF	TGCGCCAGCAGCCCGGGACCGTTGAACACCGGGGAGCTGTTTTTT
many	16	TRBV11-3	NA	TRBJ2-1	CASSRHRIVSYNEQFF	TGTGCCAGCAGCCGCCATAGAATTGTCTCCTACAATGAGCAGTTCTTC
few	13	TRBV3-1	NA	TRBJ2-2	CASSYGVTGELFF	TGTGCCAGCAGCTACGGAGTGACCGGGGAGCTGTTTTTT
NA	15	TRBV5-6	TRBD2	TRBJ2-3	CASSLQGGRADTQYF	TGTGCCAGCAGCTTGCAAGGCGGGAGGGCAGATACGCAGTATTTT
many	14	TRBV5-1	NA	TRBJ1-4	CASSLGQGNEKLFF	TGCGCCAGCAGCTTGGGTCAGGGTAATGAAAAACTGTTTTTT
many	15	TRBV20-1	NA	TRBJ2-7	CSARIPGRSSYEQYF	TGCAGTGCTAGAATTCCGGGACGGTCCTCCTACGAGCAGTACTTC
many	15	TRBV6-5	TRBD2	TRBJ2-3	CASRAKTSGTDTQYF	TGTGCCAGCAGGGCCAAGACTAGCGGGACAGATACGCAGTATTTT
few	14	TRBV20-1	NA	TRBJ1-6	CSARPRGLGSPLHF	TGCAGTGCTAGACCGCGGGGACTGGGTTCACCCCTCCACTTT
few	13	TRBV7-9	NA	TRBJ2-7	CASSHDTGYEQYF	TGTGCCAGCAGTCACGACACTGGCTACGAGCAGTACTTC
NA	19	TRBV11-1	TRBD2	TRBJ2-5	CASSSLIPSLRLAGETQYF	TGTGCCAGCAGCTCTCTCATCCCCAGCCTGAGACTAGCGGGAGAGACCCAGTACTTC
NA	13	TRBV20-1	NA	TRBJ2-5	CSARDRRIGTQYF	TGCAGTGCTAGAGATCGACGTATTGGGACCCAGTACTTC
NA	14	TRBV7-8	NA	TRBJ2-2	CASSLVPGAGELFF	TGTGCCAGCAGCTTAGTTCCGGGGGCCGGGGAGCTGTTTTTT
few	13	TRBV5-1	TRBD1	TRBJ2-7	CASSPDRGWEQYF	TGCGCCAGCAGTCCGGACAGGGGGTGGGAGCAGTACTTC
NA	18	TRBV6-5	NA	TRBJ1-5	CASSYSTRGLYSNQPQHF	TGTGCCAGCAGTTACTCGACCAGGGGTCTTTATAGCAATCAGCCCCAGCATTTT
many	15	TRBV4-3	NA	TRBJ2-1	CASSKHNQAYNEQFF	TGCGCCAGCAGCAAGCACAATCAGGCTTACAATGAGCAGTTCTTC
many	12	TRBV20-1	NA	TRBJ2-7	CSARDHLYEQYF	TGCAGTGCTAGAGATCACCTCTACGAGCAGTACTTC
many	14	TRBV7-9	NA	TRBJ2-6	CASSLALGANVLTF	TGTGCCAGCAGCCTAGCACTGGGGGCCAACGTCCTGACTTTC
many	13	TRBV14	NA	TRBJ2-7	CASSQAEGGEQYF	TGTGCCAGCAGCCAGGCCGAGGGCGGTGAGCAGTACTTC
NA	21	TRBV4-1	TRBD2	TRBJ2-5	CASSQGLPRLAGALYQETQYF	TGCGCCAGCAGCCAAGGCCTCCCCAGACTAGCGGGAGCTTTGTACCAAGAGACCCAGTACTTC
many	15	TRBV7-9	TRBD1	TRBJ2-7	CASSNPGQGNYEQYF	TGTGCCAGCAGCAACCCGGGACAGGGAAACTACGAGCAGTACTTC
many	15	TRBV20-1	NA	TRBJ2-5	CSATLGGLLQETQYF	TGCAGTGCAACCTTGGGGGGGCTCCTTCAAGAGACCCAGTACTTC
many	14	TRBV28	NA	TRBJ2-3	CASSFPWSSDTQYF	TGTGCCAGCAGTTTTCCTTGGAGCTCAGATACGCAGTATTTT
many	15	TRBV7-2	NA	TRBJ2-5	CASSLANQDQETQYF	TGTGCCAGCAGCTTAGCGAATCAGGATCAAGAGACCCAGTACTTC
few	15	TRBV5-6	TRBD1	TRBJ1-4	CASSSQGKVDEKLFF	TGTGCCAGCAGCTCACAGGGGAAAGTGGATGAAAAACTGTTTTTT
NA	15	TRBV10-1	NA	TRBJ2-4	CASSERWNSKNIQYF	TGCGCCAGCAGTGAGAGGTGGAACTCCAAAAACATTCAGTACTTC
many	15	TRBV3-1	NA	TRBJ2-4	CASGENLLDKNIQYF	TGTGCCAGCGGCGAAAATCTCTTGGACAAAAACATTCAGTACTTC
many	15	TRBV12-3/TRBV12-4	TRBD1	TRBJ1-5	CASSSGQGLNQPQHF	TGTGCCAGCAGTTCTGGACAGGGGCTCAATCAGCCCCAGCATTTT
many	14	TRBV7-9	TRBD2	TRBJ2-1	CASRPTSGNNEQFF	TGTGCCAGCAGGCCGACTAGCGGGAACAATGAGCAGTTCTTC
many	13	TRBV7-9	TRBD2	TRBJ2-1	CASSSVAGAEQFF	TGTGCCAGCAGCTCCGTTGCGGGAGCGGAGCAGTTCTTC
many	14	TRBV27	TRBD1	TRBJ2-7	CASSPGQGAEEQYF	TGTGCCAGCAGTCCGGGACAGGGGGCGGAGGAGCAGTACTTC
many	16	TRBV5-1	TRBD1	TRBJ1-1	CASSRGTGVGDTEAFF	TGCGCCAGCAGCCGGGGGACAGGGGTCGGGGACACTGAAGCTTTCTTT
few	14	TRBV7-2	TRBD1	TRBJ1-5	CASSLGGGKQPQHF	TGTGCCAGCAGCTTAGGAGGGGGCAAGCAGCCCCAGCATTTT
many	15	TRBV7-9	NA	TRBJ2-7	CASSPGTRISYEQYF	TGTGCCAGCAGCCCCGGGACCCGGATCTCCTACGAGCAGTACTTC
many	13	TRBV20-1	NA	TRBJ2-3	CSASAATTDTQYF	TGCAGTGCTAGTGCGGCCACGACAGATACGCAGTATTTT